This T cell receptor beta chain derives from a study of blood T cell repertoires in COVID-19. J gave up 3 bases and V 1 base, and 5 bases lay outside the gene matches. CDR3 length: 16 residues. The V gene's germline CDR1 is SEHNR and CDR2 FQNEAQ (reference sequence). Participant-reported clinical history was the basis for cohort assignment. Using immunoSEQ multiplex PCR, the repertoire was profiled, and TCRdb retains in-frame clones only, with some absent. The table lists approximately 230,000 clones, just over 85% of them singletons. A few counts support this clone. The rearrangement links TRBV7-9 to TRBJ1-5, with 8 bases that match TRBD1. The sequenced material came from PBMCs or T cells enriched from blood (not recorded which). The sequence was obtained from a man aged 35 to 55 who had recovered from COVID-19. The CDR3 DNA reads TGTGCCAGCAGCTTAGACGCAGGGGGCCCCAATCAGCCCCAGCATTTT. Translated: CASSLDAGGPNQPQHF.